This TCR beta chain was found in a study of shared clonotypes between healthy human individuals. Generated by immunoSEQ multiplex PCR, the TCRdb table keeps only in-frame clones and is missing some. Of over 850,000 clones in the sample, 75% to 80% were seen once. The CDR3 is 13 residues long. Germline assignment: CDR1 MDHEN and CDR2 SYDVKM. Deletions cut 2 bases from V and 5 bases from J, with 6 bases between. To note about this clone: Other DNA variants within this sample encode the same CDR3.

The chain uses TRBV28 and TRBJ2-2; no clear D. This TCR derives from a man between 18 and 35 years old in good health. Some clones in this sample may be carry-over from other donors' samples. The sample comprised memory CD4+ T cells from PBMCs. Subset described: CD45RA-negative fraction. The CDR3: CASSLVGTGELFF. CDR3 nucleotide sequence: TGTGCCAGCAGTTTAGTGGGAACCGGGGAGCTGTTTTTT.